This entry describes one TCR beta chain. The antigen is not known. This sample was taken from a study of cytomegalovirus exposure and HLA in healthy donors. General study results and limits: TCR beta chains numbering some 160 were designated cytomegalovirus-associated.

The table came from immunoSEQ multiplex PCR; TCRdb's copy has only in-frame clones and leaves some out. The sample lists some 90,000 clones; 95% to 98% were seen once. CDR1 SGHTA and CDR2 FQGNSA come from the germline V gene. This CDR3 has 17 amino acids. Trimming stripped 1 base from V and 5 bases from J, with 21 bases between. The study drew the donors from its approximately 110-subject validation cohort, separate from the approximately 670-subject first cohort. This sequence originates from a young man in good health and CMV-seronegative. Material: PBMCs. The gene calls are TRBV7-2 and TRBJ2-7; no clear D. CDR3 bases: TGTGCCAGCAGCTTAGAGCCCAGAGGCGGTCTACCCAACGAGCAGTACGTC. Translation: CASSLEPRGGLPNEQYV.